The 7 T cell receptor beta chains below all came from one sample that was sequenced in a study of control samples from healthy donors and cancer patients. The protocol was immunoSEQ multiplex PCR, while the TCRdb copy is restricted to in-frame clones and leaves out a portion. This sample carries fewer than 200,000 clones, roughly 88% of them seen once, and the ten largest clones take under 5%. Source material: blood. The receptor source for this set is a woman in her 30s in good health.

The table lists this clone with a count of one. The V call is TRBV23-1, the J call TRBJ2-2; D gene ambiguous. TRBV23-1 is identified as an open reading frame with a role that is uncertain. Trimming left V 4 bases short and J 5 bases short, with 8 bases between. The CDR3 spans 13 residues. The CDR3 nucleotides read TGCGCCAGCAGTCTAATACCAACCGGGGAGCTGTTTTTT. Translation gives CASSLIPTGELFF.

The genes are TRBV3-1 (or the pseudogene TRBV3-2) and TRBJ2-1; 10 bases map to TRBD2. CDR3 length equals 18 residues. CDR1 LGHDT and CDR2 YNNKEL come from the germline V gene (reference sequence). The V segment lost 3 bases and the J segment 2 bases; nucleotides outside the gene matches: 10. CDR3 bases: TGTGCCAGCAGCCAGTTAGGGAAGCGGGAGGGCCCCTACAATGAGCAGTTCTTC. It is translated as CASSQLGKREGPYNEQFF.

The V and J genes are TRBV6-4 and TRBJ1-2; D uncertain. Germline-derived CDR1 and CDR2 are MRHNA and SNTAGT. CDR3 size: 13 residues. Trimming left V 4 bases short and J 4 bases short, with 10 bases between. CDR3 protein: CASSGDLGYGYTF. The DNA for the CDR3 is TGTGCCAGCAGTGGGGATCTTGGCTATGGCTACACCTTC.

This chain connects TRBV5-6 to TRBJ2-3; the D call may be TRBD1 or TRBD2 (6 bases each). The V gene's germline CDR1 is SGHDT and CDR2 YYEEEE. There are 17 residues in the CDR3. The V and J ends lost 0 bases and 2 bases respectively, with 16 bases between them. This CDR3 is CASSLGGGPRFTDTQYF. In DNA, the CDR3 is TGTGCCAGCAGCTTGGGAGGGGGGCCCCGTTTCACAGATACGCAGTATTTT.

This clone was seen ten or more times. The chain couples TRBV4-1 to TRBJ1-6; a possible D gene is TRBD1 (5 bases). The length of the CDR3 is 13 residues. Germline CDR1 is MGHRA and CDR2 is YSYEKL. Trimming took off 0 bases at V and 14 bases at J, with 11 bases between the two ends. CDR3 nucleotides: TGCGCCAGCAGCCAAGATCAGGGAGCGACCCTCCACTTT. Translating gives CASSQDQGATLHF.

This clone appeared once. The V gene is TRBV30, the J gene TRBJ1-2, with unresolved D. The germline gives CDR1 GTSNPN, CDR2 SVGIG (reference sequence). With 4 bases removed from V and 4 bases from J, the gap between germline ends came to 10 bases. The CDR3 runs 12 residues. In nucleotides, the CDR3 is TGTGCCTGGAACCCGGGATTCTATGGCTACACCTTC. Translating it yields CAWNPGFYGYTF.

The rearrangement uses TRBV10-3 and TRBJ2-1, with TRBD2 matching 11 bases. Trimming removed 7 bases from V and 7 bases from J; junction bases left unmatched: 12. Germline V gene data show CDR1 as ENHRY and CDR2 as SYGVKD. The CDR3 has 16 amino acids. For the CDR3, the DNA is TGTGCCATCAAATCCGTAGCGGGAGGGCCTAGGAATGAGCAGTTCTTC. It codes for CAIKSVAGGPRNEQFF.